This TCR beta chain was observed in a study of blood T cell repertoires in COVID-19. Study overall: Sites in the United States, Italy and Spain provided acute and convalescent COVID-19 samples.

Assay: immunoSEQ multiplex PCR; the TCRdb copy retains only in-frame clones and omits some. The sample carries under 300,000 clones, about four fifths recorded once. Germline V gene sequence: CDR1 MNHEY, CDR2 SVGAGI. Germline trimming cut 6 bases from V and 3 bases from J; bases unmatched to any gene: 2. The CDR3 spans 13 residues. Sample: peripheral blood. The sequence was obtained from a man aged 30 to 39 who had recovered from COVID-19. The chain recombines TRBV6-5 with TRBJ1-1; 9 bases are shared with TRBD1. The CDR3 protein is CASSRTGDTEAFF. DNA for the CDR3: TGTGCCAGCAGCAGGACAGGGGACACTGAAGCTTTCTTT.